These 4 T cell receptor beta chains originate from one sample sequenced in a study of beta chain features in type 1 diabetes. General observations from the study: Significant though moderate, a shortening of TCRB CDR3s appeared in all four CD4+ subsets of Type 1 diabetes patients.

Expressed TCRB transcripts were sequenced after all isolated RNA was converted to cDNA. The table came from immunoSEQ multiplex PCR; TCRdb's copy has only in-frame clones and leaves some out. The data show under 300,000 clones, 14% seen once. These receptors are not linked to any known antigen. Sequencing input: naive CD4+ T cells from blood. These receptors all come from a man aged 25 to 45 with type 1 diabetes.

The rearrangement uses TRBV6-5 and TRBJ1-4; 9 nucleotides line up with TRBD1. This CDR3 is 16 amino acids long. The junction had 6 bases not matched to a gene; V was cut back by 1 base and J by 6 bases. Germline V gives CDR1 MNHEY, CDR2 SVGAGI. The CDR3, as DNA: TGTGCCAGCAGTTACTATGGGACAGGGCCAGATGAAAAACTGTTTTTT. It translates to CASSYYGTGPDEKLFF.

This clone appeared a few times. This sequence joins TRBV19 and TRBJ2-1; 9 bases are shared with TRBD2. The CDR3 spans 14 residues. J lost 8 bases, V lost 3 bases, and 5 bases had no gene match. Germline CDR1 and CDR2: LNHDA and SQIVND (reference sequence). The DNA for the CDR3 is TGTGCCAGTAGTATTAGCGGGAGACCCGATGAGCAGTTCTTC. It is translated as CASSISGRPDEQFF. Full variable domain (missing parts from reference TRBV19 and TRBJ2-1): DGGITQSPKYLFRKEGQNVTLSCEQNLNHDAMYWYRQDPGQGLRLIYYSQIVNDFQKGDIAEGYSVSREKKESFPLTVTSAQKNPTAFYLCASSISGRPDEQFFGPGTRLTVL.

In this sample, this clone turned up a few times. This sequence joins TRBV7-9 and TRBJ2-2, with D possibly being TRBD1 (6 bases). Trimming stripped 4 bases from V and 6 bases from J, with 9 bases between. This CDR3 region has 13 residues. From germline, CDR1 is SEHNR and CDR2 FQNEAQ (reference sequence). In DNA, the CDR3 is TGTGCCAGCAGCTCCACAGGGCCCGGGGAGCTGTTTTTT. It encodes CASSSTGPGELFF.

This chain connects TRBV18 to TRBJ2-7, with 8 bases identical to TRBD2. Germline-derived CDR1 and CDR2 are KGHSH and LQKENI. The CDR3 spans 16 residues. Unmatched junction bases numbered 11, after V lost 5 bases and J lost 2 bases. The CDR3 reads CASSITTSALAYEQYF. In DNA form, the CDR3 reads TGTGCCAGCTCAATCACGACTAGCGCACTTGCCTACGAGCAGTACTTC.